Reported below is one TCR beta chain. The antigen it binds to is not known. One base away there is no much larger clone; base qualities are not given. This record comes from a study of T-cell reconstitution after alpha-beta-depleted transplantation in children (dated by TCRdb to about 2016). In terms of the full investigation: T-cell immune reconstitution after TCRalphabeta/CD19-depleted allogeneic hematopoietic cell transplantation in children was quantitatively tracked in the study by means of TCR repertoire profiling.

The library was generated by PCR. TCRdb records Illumina HiSeq 2500 as the sequencer. Molecular barcoding was employed in the preparation of TCR libraries, with unique molecular identifiers being used to normalize TCRbeta repertoire quantification. TCRdb itself trimmed the public reads at Q25 with fastp, ran MiXCR and retained productive beta chains. Rows are unified per CDR3 protein, each entry keeping the most common DNA and genes. In this sample the table shows about 540,000 distinct CDR3 sequences, approximately 20% of which occur a single time. Together, the top ten hold 3.3% of the sample. CDR1 and CDR2, looked up from the germline V gene, are SGHRS and YFSETQ. The CDR3, from cysteine to phenylalanine, totals 18 residues. Only the CDR3 portion is preserved as DNA: 54 bases, with reading frame beginning at the first base. Trimming at the junction amounts to 6 bases on V and 4 bases on J, and the germline ends lie 27 bases apart.

This specimen was PBMCs from the stem cell graft donor, taken from the stem cell graft. This sequence originates from a human donor who donated a stem cell graft to a child with acute lymphoblastic leukemia. This chain joins TRBV5-1 to TRBJ2-3, with a tentative D call of TRBD1 or TRBD2, each matching 5 bases. The CDR3 region: CASNPLGVPTLRADTQYF. The DNA is as follows: TGCGCCAGCAACCCGTTGGGGGTCCCGACCCTGAGGGCAGATACGCAGTATTTT.